Listed here are 10 T cell receptor beta chains from one sample, sequenced in a study of beta chain features in type 1 diabetes. The whole isolated RNA underwent reverse transcription, so sequencing captured expressed TCRB transcripts. Sequencing was performed with immunoSEQ multiplex PCR; in TCRdb, only in-frame clones are kept and a portion is missing. The table lists about 470,000 clones, 30% of them singletons. Sequencing was performed on naive CD4+ T cells from blood. The source is a man younger than 35 in good health.

The chain uses TRBV9 and TRBJ2-1, with a tentative D call TRBD2 (6 bases). Deletions cut 3 bases from V and 4 bases from J, with 14 bases between. Germline values: CDR1 SGDLS, CDR2 YYNGEE. This CDR3 contains 15 residues. The CDR3 DNA sequence: TGTGCCAGCAGCGCACTATCCGGGGGATACAATGAGCAGTTCTTC. The encoded protein is CASSALSGGYNEQFF.

The chain combines TRBV30 with TRBJ2-5, with TRBD1 matching over 7 bases. Germline V gene lookup returns CDR1 GTSNPN and CDR2 SVGIG (reference sequence). Unmatched junction bases numbered 5, after V lost 0 bases and J lost 7 bases. The CDR3 is 13 amino acids. This chain's CDR3 is CAWSVGQVVTQYF. The CDR3 coding sequence is TGTGCCTGGAGTGTAGGACAGGTTGTGACCCAGTACTTC.

This clone occurred a few times. The chain joins TRBV28 to TRBJ2-1; 8 bases fit TRBD2. CDR3 size: 14 residues. J lost 6 bases, V lost 2 bases, and 3 bases had no gene match. CDR1 and CDR2 from the germline V gene are MDHEN and SYDVKM. CDR3 residues: CASSLSGSPNEQFF. CDR3 bases: TGTGCCAGCAGTTTAAGCGGGAGCCCCAATGAGCAGTTCTTC.

In the case of this clone: The sample holds other DNA sequences that translate to the same CDR3. The gene calls are TRBV18 and TRBJ2-1; TRBD1 aligns across 9 bases. V lost 0 bases, J lost 4 bases, and 1 base stayed unmatched. There are 15 residues in the CDR3. Germline-derived CDR1 and CDR2 are KGHSH and LQKENI. This CDR3 is CASSPPGQGYNEQFF. The CDR3 DNA sequence: TGTGCCAGCTCACCACCCGGACAGGGGTACAATGAGCAGTTCTTC.

This clone was seen only a few times. This sequence joins TRBV25-1 and TRBJ2-5; D is ambiguous. With 4 bases removed from V and 3 bases from J, the gap between germline ends came to 6 bases. CDR3 length equals 12 residues. Looked up from germline, CDR1 is MGHDK and CDR2 is SYGVNS. CDR3 loop: CASSVVEETQYF. Here the CDR3 DNA reads TGTGCCAGCAGTGTTGTGGAAGAGACCCAGTACTTC.

This clone appeared a few times. The rearrangement joins TRBV30 to TRBJ2-3, with D maybe TRBD2 (5 bases). This CDR3 spans 12 amino acids. Germline CDR1 is GTSNPN and CDR2 is SVGIG (reference sequence). The germline V and J ends were trimmed by 3 bases and 5 bases, with 9 bases remaining between them. The CDR3 DNA is TGTGCCTGGAGATCGGCGGGAGATACGCAGTATTTT. Its translation: CAWRSAGDTQYF.

The chain combines TRBV4-1 with TRBJ1-2, with 7 bases that match TRBD1. V was pared by 2 bases and J by 10 bases, with 10 bases of the junction left unmatched. The CDR3 runs to 14 residues. Per the germline V gene, CDR1 is MGHRA and CDR2 is YSYEKL. DNA of the CDR3: TGCGCCAGCAGCCAAAATAAACAGGGGTCCAACTACACCTTC. It yields the protein CASSQNKQGSNYTF.

V usage is TRBV11-2 and J usage is TRBJ2-7; the D gene is possibly TRBD1 (5 bases). CDR1 SGHAT and CDR2 FQNNGV come from the germline V gene. The CDR3 has 15 amino acids. The ends were cut back, 0 bases at V and 0 bases at J, with 9 bases in the middle. CDR3 sequence: CASSLEQGTSYEQYF. The CDR3, as DNA: TGTGCCAGCAGCTTAGAGCAGGGTACCTCCTACGAGCAGTACTTC.

The chain employs TRBV7-9 and TRBJ2-1, with TRBD2 identical over 10 bases. Losses at the gene ends were 2 bases for V and 1 base for J; bases not matched to a gene: 2. In germline, CDR1 is SEHNR, CDR2 FQNEAQ (reference sequence). CDR3 length: 16 amino acids. The CDR3 nucleotides are TGTGCCAGCAGCTTACTAGCGGGAGCGTCCTACAATGAGCAGTTCTTC. Translating it yields CASSLLAGASYNEQFF.

This clone was seen a few times. The chain's CDR3 is CASSVVQGETQYF. As DNA, the CDR3 is TGTGCCAGCAGCGTAGTGCAGGGGGAGACCCAGTACTTC. The gene calls are TRBV9 and TRBJ2-5; D is perhaps TRBD1 (6 bases). V lost 0 bases and J lost 5, with 8 bases in between. Germline V gene lookup returns CDR1 SGDLS and CDR2 YYNGEE. The CDR3 consists of 13 residues.